Listed below are T cell receptor beta chains from one sample, sequenced in a study of graft-versus-host responses after intestinal transplantation. Assay: immunoSEQ multiplex PCR; the TCRdb copy retains only in-frame clones and omits some. The sample holds 35,000 to 55,000 clones; about 93% are singletons and the top ten take 5% to 6.5%. Sequenced material: PBMCs, taken about 120 weeks after a first intestinal transplant, on the day of a second. The receptors originated from a human patient who received an intestinal transplant, so some T cells may come from the graft donor. CDR3s include the opening cysteine and the closing phenylalanine or tryptophan. The D gene is left open where the match is weak. The listing skips clone size in some rows; elsewhere it reads once, few, many or a size class.

.	.	TRBV19	TRBJ2-5	CASSVRTLGTQYF	TGTGCCAGTAGTGTTCGGACCCTGGGGACCCAGTACTTC
.	TRBD1	TRBV30	TRBJ1-2	CAWGQGGGYTF	TGTGCCTGGGGACAGGGAGGTGGCTACACCTTC
few	TRBD2	TRBV5-1	TRBJ2-5	CASSLGGSGRALETQYF	TGCGCCAGCAGCTTAGGCGGAAGCGGGAGGGCCCTAGAGACCCAGTACTTC
.	.	TRBV2	TRBJ1-2	CASSGPSYGYTF	TGTGCCAGCAGCGGTCCCTCTTATGGCTACACCTTC
.	.	TRBV29-1	TRBJ1-3	CSAAGDSGNTIYF	TGCAGCGCGGCAGGGGACTCTGGAAACACCATATATTTT
.	.	TRBV5-1	TRBJ2-6	CASSLAVSGLRSGANVLTF	TGCGCCAGCAGCTTGGCCGTAAGCGGGCTGCGCTCTGGGGCCAACGTCCTGACTTTC
.	.	TRBV9	TRBJ2-1	CASSLKLGGVGEQFF	TGTGCCAGCAGCCTTAAACTAGGGGGAGTAGGGGAGCAGTTCTTC
.	.	TRBV4-1	TRBJ2-1	CASSQDSGLYNEQFF	TGCGCCAGCAGCCAAGATTCGGGGCTATACAATGAGCAGTTCTTC
.	.	TRBV7-9	TRBJ1-2	CASSLPPQNRQQHYGYTF	TGTGCCAGCAGCTTACCCCCCCAAAACAGACAGCAGCACTATGGCTACACCTTC
.	TRBD2	TRBV18	TRBJ2-7	CASSPASGSSYEQYF	TGTGCCAGCTCACCGGCTAGCGGAAGCTCCTACGAGCAGTACTTC
.	.	TRBV5-4	TRBJ2-2	CASSFLTGELFF	TGTGCCAGCAGCTTTTTGACCGGGGAGCTGTTTTTT
.	TRBD2	TRBV7-3	TRBJ2-5	CASSLGTSGPETQYF	TGTGCCAGCAGCTTAGGGACTAGCGGGCCGGAGACCCAGTACTTC
.	TRBD2	TRBV15	TRBJ2-3	CATSPGGGTSDTDTQYF	TGTGCCACCAGCCCGGGTGGGGGGACTAGCGACACAGATACGCAGTATTTT
.	.	TRBV9	TRBJ1-4	CASSAGAANEKLFF	TGTGCCAGCAGCGCCGGCGCAGCTAATGAAAAACTGTTTTTT
few	.	TRBV6-1	TRBJ1-5	CASSEVSGGYQPQHF	TGTGCCAGCAGTGAAGTAAGTGGAGGGTATCAGCCCCAGCATTTT
.	.	TRBV4-2	TRBJ1-4	CASSQGINEELFF	TGTGCCAGCAGCCAAGGGATTAATGAAGAACTGTTTTTT
.	.	TRBV28	TRBJ1-1	CASSVHVYKWALNTEAFF	TGTGCCAGCAGCGTCCATGTTTATAAATGGGCCTTGAACACTGAAGCTTTCTTT
.	TRBD2	TRBV5-4	TRBJ2-2	CASSISGGNTGELFF	TGTGCCAGCAGCATTAGCGGGGGGAACACCGGGGAGCTGTTTTTT
.	.	TRBV9	TRBJ1-2	CASSVVSGGYGYTF	TGTGCCAGCAGCGTAGTGTCGGGGGGCTATGGCTACACCTTC
once	TRBD1	TRBV5-1	TRBJ1-4	CASSVASGGREKLFF	TGCGCCAGCAGCGTGGCGTCAGGGGGCCGTGAAAAACTGTTTTTT
.	.	TRBV28	TRBJ2-7	CASSFFLVGPNEQYF	TGTGCCAGCAGTTTTTTTTTGGTAGGACCGAACGAGCAGTACTTC
.	TRBD2	TRBV19	TRBJ2-1	CASTTTKTSGYNEQFF	TGTGCCAGTACCACGACCAAGACTAGCGGATACAATGAGCAGTTCTTC
.	.	TRBV5-1	TRBJ1-2	CASSDRYGYTF	TGCGCCAGCAGTGACCGATATGGCTACACCTTC
.	.	TRBV28	TRBJ1-1	CASSQRRMNTEAFF	TGTGCCAGCAGTCAACGCCGAATGAACACTGAAGCTTTCTTT
.	TRBD1	TRBV9	TRBJ2-2	CASSVGGQGYRELFF	TGTGCCAGCAGCGTAGGGGGACAGGGTTATCGGGAGCTGTTTTTT
.	TRBD2	TRBV6-5	TRBJ2-1	CASSYVAGRDNEQFF	TGTGCCAGCAGTTACGTGGCAGGGAGGGACAATGAGCAGTTCTTC
.	.	TRBV7-8	TRBJ2-7	CASSLVDVLYEQYF	TGTGCCAGCAGCTTAGTAGACGTCCTCTACGAGCAGTACTTC
.	.	TRBV5-6	TRBJ2-2	CASSAPWFRANTGELFF	TGTGCCAGCAGCGCCCCGTGGTTCAGGGCGAACACCGGGGAGCTGTTTTTT
.	.	TRBV7-8	TRBJ1-5	CASSLAVPFAGNQPQHF	TGTGCCAGCAGCTTAGCGGTTCCATTCGCGGGCAATCAGCCCCAGCATTTT
.	.	TRBV21-1	TRBJ1-5	CASSKGGDRWNQPQHF	TGTGCCAGCAGCAAAGGGGGGGACAGGTGGAATCAGCCCCAGCATTTT
.	TRBD1	TRBV5-1	TRBJ1-2	CASSLATGWYGYTF	TGCGCCAGCAGCTTAGCGACAGGGTGGTATGGCTACACCTTC
once	.	TRBV27	TRBJ1-5	CASSLSAGEPQHF	TGTGCCAGCAGTTTATCCGCGGGGGAGCCCCAGCATTTT
.	.	TRBV19	TRBJ1-5	CASRRQNQPQHF	TGTGCCAGTAGAAGACAAAATCAGCCCCAGCATTTT
.	TRBD1	TRBV6-4	TRBJ2-7	CASLRQGGYYEQYF	TGTGCCAGCCTGCGACAGGGGGGTTATTACGAGCAGTACTTC
.	TRBD1	TRBV10-3	TRBJ2-7	CAISSDRETYEQYF	TGTGCCATCAGTTCTGACAGGGAAACCTACGAGCAGTACTTC
.	TRBD1	TRBV5-1	TRBJ1-1	CASSLTGGDTEAFF	TGCGCCAGCAGCTTGACAGGGGGAGACACTGAAGCTTTCTTT
.	.	TRBV4-1	TRBJ2-3	CASSPPFRVGLRTDTQYF	TGCGCCAGCAGCCCTCCCTTCCGGGTAGGCCTGCGCACAGATACGCAGTATTTT
few	.	TRBV11-2	TRBJ1-3	CASSSMLPGTIYF	TGTGCCAGCAGCTCTATGCTCCCCGGTACCATATATTTT
.	.	TRBV7-9	TRBJ2-2	CASSKIRGELFF	TGTGCCAGCAGCAAAATCCGCGGGGAGCTGTTTTTT
once	TRBD1	TRBV6-1	TRBJ1-6	CASRGGTGVFSPLHF	TGTGCCAGCAGGGGTGGGACAGGGGTTTTTTCACCCCTCCACTTT
.	.	TRBV6-5	TRBJ1-5	CASSPTGGSNQPQHF	TGTGCCAGCAGTCCCACCGGGGGTAGCAATCAGCCCCAGCATTTT
.	TRBD2	TRBV9	TRBJ2-2	CASRGGAGGPVTGELFF	TGTGCCAGCAGAGGCGGAGCGGGAGGGCCCGTCACCGGGGAGCTGTTTTTT
.	.	TRBV12-5	TRBJ1-1	CASGLVRVIGTRAPYTEAFF	TGTGCTAGTGGTTTGGTACGGGTCATCGGGACTCGAGCCCCATACACTGAAGCTTTCTTT
.	.	TRBV30	TRBJ2-5	CAWSLEGVGGGTQYF	TGTGCCTGGAGCTTGGAGGGGGTGGGGGGAGGGACCCAGTACTTC
.	.	TRBV28	TRBJ2-4	CASSLWREVGENIQYF	TGTGCCAGCAGTTTATGGAGGGAAGTGGGCGAAAACATTCAGTACTTC
.	.	TRBV6-1	TRBJ1-2	CASSEGPYGYTF	TGTGCCAGCAGTGAGGGGCCTTATGGCTACACCTTC
.	.	TRBV20-1	TRBJ2-3	CSATTDTQYF	TGCAGTGCGACCACGGATACGCAGTATTTT
.	.	TRBV2	TRBJ2-7	CASSELASKQYF	TGTGCCAGCAGTGAGTTAGCTAGCAAGCAGTACTTC
once	TRBD2	TRBV6-1	TRBJ2-3	CASSDRTSGTDTQYF	TGTGCCAGCAGTGATAGGACTAGCGGCACAGATACGCAGTATTTT
.	.	TRBV6-5	TRBJ2-1	CASSYSKRGNEQFF	TGTGCCAGCAGTTACTCGAAACGAGGAAATGAGCAGTTCTTC
.	.	TRBV7-3	TRBJ2-1	CASSLTGSEQFF	TGTGCCAGCAGCTTAACGGGGAGTGAGCAGTTCTTC
.	.	TRBV7-8	TRBJ2-7	CASSFNREAQYF	TGTGCCAGCAGCTTCAACAGGGAGGCGCAGTACTTC
.	TRBD2	TRBV4-2	TRBJ2-7	CASSQDSGLAGTYEQYF	TGTGCCAGCAGCCAAGATTCCGGACTAGCGGGGACCTACGAGCAGTACTTC
.	.	TRBV28	TRBJ1-5	CASSWVLIGNQPQHF	TGTGCCAGCAGCTGGGTCCTTATTGGGAATCAGCCCCAGCATTTT
.	TRBD1	TRBV6-5	TRBJ1-1	CASSYSGKGATEAFF	TGTGCCAGCAGTTACTCGGGGAAGGGGGCGACTGAAGCTTTCTTT
.	.	TRBV19	TRBJ2-1	CASRAGLSYNEQFF	TGTGCCAGTAGGGCGGGGCTCTCCTACAATGAGCAGTTCTTC
.	TRBD1	TRBV11-1	TRBJ2-5	CASSLTPGQGTETQYF	TGTGCCAGCAGCTTAACTCCGGGACAGGGGACCGAGACCCAGTACTTC
.	TRBD1	TRBV5-1	TRBJ2-3	CASSSGQADTQYF	TGCGCCAGCAGCAGCGGACAGGCAGATACGCAGTATTTT
once	.	TRBV19	TRBJ2-2	CATALIGTGELFF	TGTGCCACCGCGTTAATAGGGACGGGGGAGCTGTTTTTT
.	.	TRBV6-5	TRBJ2-7	CASKKGPFPSYEQYF	TGTGCCAGCAAAAAAGGCCCCTTTCCCTCCTACGAGCAGTACTTC